Each of the 32 T cell receptor beta chains below was sequenced from the same sample in a study of cytomegalovirus exposure and HLA in healthy donors. PCR was performed using 60 Vbeta and 13 Jbeta primers. Assay used: immunoSEQ multiplex PCR; TCRdb lists only in-frame clones, some missing. The sample contains over 150,000 clones, under 80% of which appear only once. The sample consisted of PBMCs. Receptors originate from a middle-aged man in good health and CMV-seronegative.

The rearrangement links TRBV9 to TRBJ2-1, with a possible D match to TRBD2 (6 bases). V was clipped by 3 bases and J by 0 bases, with 10 bases between them. The CDR3 runs to 15 residues. The germline V gene has CDR1 SGDLS and CDR2 YYNGEE. CDR3: CASSATSNSYNEQFF. Here the CDR3 DNA reads TGTGCCAGCAGCGCAACTAGCAACTCCTACAATGAGCAGTTCTTC.

The rearrangement uses TRBV5-1 and TRBJ1-5; D is perhaps TRBD1 (5 bases). The V end was cut by 4 bases, the J end by 1 base, with 12 bases between. Germline values: CDR1 SGHRS, CDR2 YFSETQ. The CDR3 is made up of 15 amino acids. CDR3 bases: TGCGCCAGCAGCCCCGGGCAGGGAAGCAATCAGCCCCAGCATTTT. Amino acid sequence: CASSPGQGSNQPQHF. Supplemented by reference TRBV5-1 and TRBJ1-5, the full variable domain reads KAGVTQTPRYLIKTRGQQVTLSCSPISGHRSVSWYQQTPGQGLQFLFEYFSETQRNKGNFPGRFSGRQFSNSRSEMNVSTLELGDSALYLCASSPGQGSNQPQHFGDGTRLSIL.

This sequence joins TRBV9 and TRBJ1-2; TRBD1 matches at 8 bases. The CDR3 has 15 amino acids. CDR1 SGDLS and CDR2 YYNGEE come from the germline V gene. Trimming cost V 0 bases and J 4 bases; bases outside gene matches: 5. CDR3 residues: CASSVAWTGSYGYTF. CDR3 sequence (DNA): TGTGCCAGCAGCGTAGCCTGGACAGGGAGCTATGGCTACACCTTC. The whole variable domain, remainder taken from reference TRBV9 and TRBJ1-2, is DSGVTQTPKHLITATGQRVTLRCSPRSGDLSVYWYQQSLDQGLQFLIQYYNGEERAKGNILERFSAQQFPDLHSELNLSSLELGDSALYFCASSVAWTGSYGYTFGSGTRLTVV.

The genes are TRBV11-2 and TRBJ2-1; 7 nucleotides agree with TRBD2. The V segment lost 1 base and the J segment 3 bases; nucleotides outside the gene matches: 6. Germline V lookup: CDR1 SGHAT, CDR2 FQNNGV. This CDR3 has 16 residues. In DNA, the CDR3 is TGTGCCAGCAGCTTAGCGGCCCGGGGGGACTACAATGAGCAGTTCTTC. It encodes CASSLAARGDYNEQFF.

V usage is TRBV4-3 and J usage is TRBJ2-3, with D possibly being TRBD1 (5 bases). The CDR3 has 15 residues. The germline V gene has CDR1 LGHNA and CDR2 YSLEER. Deletions cut 4 bases from V and 3 bases from J, with 14 bases between. CDR3 bases: TGCGCCAGCAGCCCCCAAGGGGATTGGACAGATACGCAGTATTTT. This translates into CASSPQGDWTDTQYF.

This clone was picked up a small number of times. This chain connects TRBV7-9 to TRBJ2-7; 10 positions match TRBD1. The CDR3 spans 15 residues. CDR1 is SEHNR, CDR2 FQNEAQ, per germline (reference sequence). V dropped 0 bases and J dropped 7; count of bases not matched to a gene: 6. CDR3 nucleotide sequence: TGTGCCAGCAGCTTAGCCGGGACAGGGGCACGGGAGCAGTACTTC. Protein sequence: CASSLAGTGAREQYF.

V gene TRBV19 combines with J gene TRBJ1-1; 7 nucleotides match TRBD1. J was trimmed by 1 base and V by 9 bases; bases with no gene match: 8. Looked up from germline, CDR1 is LNHDA and CDR2 is SQIVND (reference sequence). The CDR3 loop spans 14 amino acids. The CDR3 protein is CASAQRDRNTEAFF. DNA of the CDR3: TGTGCCAGCGCCCAACGGGACAGGAACACTGAAGCTTTCTTT. Based on the CDR3 plus reference TRBV19 and TRBJ1-1, the full variable domain is DGGITQSPKYLFRKEGQNVTLSCEQNLNHDAMYWYRQDPGQGLRLIYYSQIVNDFQKGDIAEGYSVSREKKESFPLTVTSAQKNPTAFYLCASAQRDRNTEAFFGQGTRLTVV.

The gene calls are TRBV14 and TRBJ1-1; D ambiguous. V was trimmed by 2 bases and J by 5 bases, leaving 15 bases between them. Germline CDR1 SGHDN, CDR2 FVKESK. The CDR3 covers 15 residues. CDR3 DNA: TGTGCCAGCAGCCAACCGGGAACCGGAGGGACTGAAGCTTTCTTT. Residues: CASSQPGTGGTEAFF.

The chain carries TRBV7-2 and TRBJ2-3; 9 bases are a match to TRBD2. V dropped 8 bases and J dropped 2; count of bases not matched to a gene: 8. Per the germline V gene, CDR1 is SGHTA and CDR2 is FQGNSA. This CDR3 has 15 residues. CDR3 loop: CASAGAGGPTDTQYF. In DNA form, the CDR3 reads TGTGCCAGCGCGGGGGCGGGGGGGCCCACAGATACGCAGTATTTT. The full variable domain, its missing parts supplied by reference TRBV7-2 and TRBJ2-3, is GAGVSQSPSNKVTEKGKDVELRCDPISGHTALYWYRQSLGQGLEFLIYFQGNSAPDKSGLPSDRFSAERTGGSVSTLTIQRTQQEDSAVYLCASAGAGGPTDTQYFGPGTRLTVL.

The chain is built from TRBV7-6 and TRBJ1-4; D is possibly TRBD1 (5 bases). V was trimmed by 1 base and J by 0 bases, leaving 12 bases between them. The CDR3 length is 17 residues. Looked up from germline, CDR1 is SGHVS and CDR2 is FNYEAQ. The CDR3 DNA reads as TGTGCCAGCAGCTTAGTGATTGGGGCTGCAACTAATGAAAAACTGTTTTTT. It encodes CASSLVIGAATNEKLFF.

The genes are TRBV6-5 and TRBJ1-6; D gene unclear. Germline V gene lookup returns CDR1 MNHEY and CDR2 SVGAGI. V dropped 5 bases and J dropped 6 bases, with 14 bases sitting between them. CDR3 length: 15 residues. Written as DNA, the CDR3 is TGTGCCAGCAGTCAGGAGGCCAACCGTAATTCACCCCTCCACTTT. This sequence encodes CASSQEANRNSPLHF.

This chain links TRBV6-6 with TRBJ2-5; D is perhaps TRBD1 (6 bases). The J call may be faulty, since TRBJ2-7 better matches the DNA end. This CDR3 has 15 amino acids. Germline V CDR1 and CDR2: MNHNY, SVGAGI (reference sequence). This CDR3 is CASNSRDMSSYEQYF. In DNA, the CDR3 is TGTGCCAGCAATAGCCGGGACATGAGCTCCTACGAGCAGTACTTC.

V and J are TRBV9 and TRBJ2-6; D may be TRBD1 (6 bases). The ends were cut back, 4 bases at V and 4 bases at J, with 24 bases in the middle. Germline CDR1 SGDLS, CDR2 YYNGEE. CDR3 length: 19 residues. This CDR3 is CASSLRTEGTPLGANVLTF. CDR3 nucleotides: TGTGCCAGCAGCCTCCGGACAGAGGGAACGCCCTTGGGGGCCAACGTCCTGACTTTC. The full variable domain, with the rest looked up from reference TRBV9 and TRBJ2-6, is DSGVTQTPKHLITATGQRVTLRCSPRSGDLSVYWYQQSLDQGLQFLIQYYNGEERAKGNILERFSAQQFPDLHSELNLSSLELGDSALYFCASSLRTEGTPLGANVLTFGAGSRLTVL.

Only one count was recorded for this clone. The CDR3 nucleotides are TGCAGCGTTAGTAGGAGCGGCGAGCAGTACTTC. As protein: CSVSRSGEQYF. This chain connects TRBV29-1 to TRBJ2-7; D perhaps matches TRBD2 (5 bases). The CDR3 runs 11 residues. Germline V lookup: CDR1 SQVTM, CDR2 ANQGSEA. With 5 bases removed from V and 6 bases from J, the gap between germline ends came to 11 bases.

The chain carries TRBV7-8 and TRBJ1-2; tentatively, D is TRBD1 (5 bases). The CDR3 length is 12 residues. Germline values: CDR1 SGHVS, CDR2 FQNEAQ. Trimming removed 5 bases at V and 4 bases at J, with 8 bases between. In nucleotides, the CDR3 is TGTGCCAGCAGCACAGGAGTCTATGGCTACACCTTC. Translating gives CASSTGVYGYTF.

The table lists this clone with a few counts. This sample includes further DNA sequences coding for the same CDR3. The chain couples TRBV9 to TRBJ2-2; D possibly corresponds to TRBD2 (5 bases). This CDR3 is 13 amino acids long. Germline V gene sequence: CDR1 SGDLS, CDR2 YYNGEE. The V gene lost 2 bases and the J gene lost 5 bases, with 7 bases spanning the gap. The CDR3 protein is CASSVTGTGELFF. The CDR3, as DNA: TGTGCCAGCAGCGTTACGGGAACCGGGGAGCTGTTTTTT.

The V gene is TRBV7-9, the J gene TRBJ2-2, with 7 bases identical to TRBD2. In germline, CDR1 is SEHNR, CDR2 FQNEAQ (reference sequence). V shed 5 bases, J shed 3 bases, and the junction held 6 bases outside the gene matches. The CDR3 is 15 residues long. The CDR3 nucleotides read TGTGCCAGCAGCCCCAGGGCGGGGGACACCGGGGAGCTGTTTTTT. Amino acids: CASSPRAGDTGELFF.

Remarks on this clone: The sample holds other DNA sequences that translate to the same CDR3. This chain uses TRBV5-1 with TRBJ2-7; 9 bases align to TRBD2. CDR1 and CDR2 from the germline V gene are SGHRS and YFSETQ. The CDR3 is 15 residues long. Trimming at V came to 0 bases and at J to 4 bases, leaving 5 bases not matched to a gene. This CDR3 is CASSLEAGGTYEQYF. CDR3 nucleotides: TGCGCCAGCAGCTTGGAGGCGGGGGGGACATACGAGCAGTACTTC. Drawing the rest from reference TRBV5-1 and TRBJ2-7, the complete variable domain is KAGVTQTPRYLIKTRGQQVTLSCSPISGHRSVSWYQQTPGQGLQFLFEYFSETQRNKGNFPGRFSGRQFSNSRSEMNVSTLELGDSALYLCASSLEAGGTYEQYFGPGTRLTVT.

This rearrangement joins TRBV5-6 to TRBJ2-5, with 9 bases that match TRBD1. Matching the DNA end better, TRBJ2-7 makes the J call doubtful. The CDR3 has 14 residues. Germline loops: CDR1 SGHDT, CDR2 YYEEEE. The CDR3 is CASSLWDRAAEQYF. CDR3 DNA sequence: TGTGCCAGCAGCTTGTGGGACAGGGCAGCCGAGCAGTACTTC.

This sequence joins TRBV28 and TRBJ1-3; D gene unclear. This CDR3 contains 14 residues. Germline CDR1 is MDHEN and CDR2 is SYDVKM. V lost 3 bases and J lost 0, with 6 bases in between. CDR3 in DNA: TGTGCCAGCAGTTTGGCTCTCTCTGGAAACACCATATATTTT. This translates into CASSLALSGNTIYF.

The rearrangement links TRBV2 to TRBJ2-3, with 8 nucleotides matching TRBD1. The germline gives CDR1 SNHLY, CDR2 FYNNEI. The CDR3 loop spans 15 amino acids. V was pared by 6 bases and J by 0 bases, with 5 bases of the junction left unmatched. Here the CDR3 DNA reads TGTGCCAGCAGCCGGGACAGGTCTAGCACAGATACGCAGTATTTT. Translation: CASSRDRSSTDTQYF.

This sequence joins TRBV5-1 and TRBJ2-6; tentative D call: TRBD1 (5 bases). The germline V gene has CDR1 SGHRS and CDR2 YFSETQ. The CDR3 is made up of 15 amino acids. The V end was cut by 2 bases, the J end by 2 bases, with 8 bases between. The CDR3 DNA sequence: TGCGCCAGCAGCTTTCAGGGTGCTGGGGCCAACGTCCTGACTTTC. This encodes CASSFQGAGANVLTF.

V gene TRBV5-1 combines with J gene TRBJ1-4, with 9 bases that match TRBD1. Looked up from germline, CDR1 is SGHRS and CDR2 is YFSETQ. With 4 bases clipped from V and 2 bases from J, the junction kept 6 bases outside the gene matches. The CDR3 has 16 residues. The CDR3 sequence: CASSQGTGSTNEKLFF. The CDR3 DNA reads as TGCGCCAGCAGCCAAGGGACAGGGTCTACTAATGAAAAACTGTTTTTT. The full variable domain, completed using reference TRBV5-1 and TRBJ1-4, is KAGVTQTPRYLIKTRGQQVTLSCSPISGHRSVSWYQQTPGQGLQFLFEYFSETQRNKGNFPGRFSGRQFSNSRSEMNVSTLELGDSALYLCASSQGTGSTNEKLFFGSGTQLSVL.

This chain connects TRBV7-9 to TRBJ2-5; 7 bases fit TRBD1. CDR1 and CDR2 from the germline V gene are SEHNR and FQNEAQ (reference sequence). The CDR3 is 16 amino acids. Germline trimming cut 2 bases from V and 5 bases from J; bases unmatched to any gene: 11. The CDR3 loop is CASSLNGDSSSETQYF. For the CDR3, the DNA is TGTGCCAGCAGCTTAAACGGGGACAGTTCAAGTGAGACCCAGTACTTC.

The rearrangement links TRBV25-1 to TRBJ2-5, with TRBD1 identical over 7 bases. The end of the DNA fits TRBJ2-7 better, so the J call may be wrong. Germline CDR1 and CDR2: MGHDK and SYGVNS. The CDR3 spans 15 residues. The CDR3 is CASSESDRSSYEQYF. The CDR3, as DNA: TGTGCCAGCAGTGAATCGGACAGGTCCTCCTACGAGCAGTACTTC.

The V and J genes are TRBV6-6 and TRBJ2-2; 9 bases are a match to TRBD1. The CDR3 covers 15 residues. CDR1 is MNHNY, CDR2 SVGAGI, per germline (reference sequence). The V and J ends lost 5 bases and 4 bases, in that order; junction bases with no gene match: 5. DNA for the CDR3: TGTGCCAGCAGTCCCGGGACAGGGATCACCGGGGAGCTGTTTTTT. Its translation is CASSPGTGITGELFF.

The chain is built from TRBV27 and TRBJ2-7; D unclear. V lost 0 bases to trimming and J lost 3 bases, with 6 bases between them. Germline loops: CDR1 MNHEY, CDR2 SMNVEV (reference sequence). CDR3 length equals 13 residues. CDR3 sequence reads: CASSLSTGYEQYF. The CDR3 DNA follows: TGTGCCAGCAGTTTATCGACGGGCTACGAGCAGTACTTC.

The chain recombines TRBV6-5 with TRBJ2-3, with D unclear. The CDR3 covers 14 residues. The V gene's germline CDR1 is MNHEY and CDR2 SVGAGI. Trimming took 5 bases from V and 1 from J, leaving 10 bases between them. The CDR3 DNA reads TGTGCCAGCAGTAACCGCGGTCGCACAGATACGCAGTATTTT. Its translation is CASSNRGRTDTQYF.

The chain joins TRBV19 to TRBJ2-3, with TRBD1 matching over 7 bases. V lost 4 bases to trimming and J lost 1 base; unmatched junction nucleotides: 5. CDR1 and CDR2 (germline): LNHDA, SQIVND (reference sequence). The CDR3 is 15 residues long. The CDR3: CASSRQGLGTDTQYF. CDR3 DNA: TGTGCCAGTAGTAGACAGGGCCTGGGCACAGATACGCAGTATTTT.

In DNA, the CDR3 is TGTGCCAGCAGCCACAGGGCATACGAGCAGTACTTC. Its protein is CASSHRAYEQYF. The chain is built from TRBV2 and TRBJ2-7; a possible D gene is TRBD1 (6 bases). Trimming removed 6 bases from V and 4 bases from J, with 10 bases in between. CDR1 and CDR2 from the germline V gene are SNHLY and FYNNEI. This CDR3 spans 12 amino acids.

This rearrangement joins TRBV28 to TRBJ2-3, with 7 bases that match TRBD2. The junction had 8 bases not matched to a gene; V was cut back by 5 bases and J by 6 bases. This CDR3 has 14 residues. Germline lookup yields CDR1 MDHEN and CDR2 SYDVKM. The CDR3: CASSPRLAPDTQYF. The CDR3 DNA sequence: TGTGCCAGCAGTCCAAGACTAGCACCGGATACGCAGTATTTT.

About this clone itself: The same CDR3 is also encoded by other DNA sequences in this sample. The chain combines TRBV9 with TRBJ2-5, with a tentative D call TRBD2 (7 bases). The CDR3 runs to 15 residues. V gave up 0 bases and J gave up 5 bases, with 14 bases separating them. In germline, CDR1 is SGDLS, CDR2 YYNGEE. CDR3 region: CASSVGGGGGETQYF. CDR3 nucleotides: TGTGCCAGCAGCGTAGGAGGGGGGGGAGGGGAGACCCAGTACTTC. Supplemented by reference TRBV9 and TRBJ2-5, the full variable domain reads DSGVTQTPKHLITATGQRVTLRCSPRSGDLSVYWYQQSLDQGLQFLIQYYNGEERAKGNILERFSAQQFPDLHSELNLSSLELGDSALYFCASSVGGGGGETQYFGPGTRLLVL.